Shown below are 22 T cell receptor beta chains from a single sample sequenced in a study of response to subunit inactivated influenza vaccine. TCRdb re-derived calls from the RT-PCR reads in MiXCR, one entry per CDR3 protein. The sample comprises hundreds of thousands of distinct CDR3 sequences, approximately 15% of which are singletons, and 5.5% to 7% rests with the top ten. Here the sequenced sample was PBMCs from blood, taken roughly 2 weeks before vaccination. These TCRs come from a man in his forties or fifties who received an inactivated influenza vaccine.

The table lists this clonotype with a few counts. This rearrangement joins TRBV6-1 to TRBJ2-1; D might be TRBD1 or TRBD2, each matching 6 bases. CDR3 length: 15 amino acids. V was clipped by 6 bases and J by 4 bases, with 16 bases between them. Germline V gives CDR1 MNHNS, CDR2 SASEGT. The CDR3 DNA sequence: TGTGCCAGCAGGAAGGGGCAGGGGACTTACAATGAGCAGTTCTTC. It is translated as CASRKGQGTYNEQFF.

This clonotype has more than one count but fewer than ten. The chain has TRBV18 and TRBJ1-5, with D tentatively TRBD1 (6 bases). This CDR3 region has 14 residues. The V gene lost 6 bases and the J gene lost 5 bases, with 14 bases spanning the gap. Germline V CDR1 and CDR2: KGHSH, LQKENI. The CDR3 sequence: CASSGGAGHQPQHF. DNA for the CDR3: TGTGCCAGCTCGGGGGGGGCAGGGCATCAGCCCCAGCATTTT.

This clonotype was counted only a few times. V and J are TRBV7-2 and TRBJ2-1; 12 bases line up with TRBD2. From germline, CDR1 is SGHTA and CDR2 FQGNSA. The CDR3 has 17 residues. V gave up 1 base and J gave up 8 bases; unmatched junction bases: 9. CDR3 DNA sequence: TGTGCCAGCAGCTTAGTTGCAGTGACTAGCGGGAGTGATGAGCAGTTCTTC. Amino acid sequence: CASSLVAVTSGSDEQFF.

This clonotype was observed a handful of times. V usage is TRBV29-1 and J usage is TRBJ1-1, with 9 bases fitting TRBD1. V trimming: 6 bases; J trimming: 6 bases; junction bases outside the gene matches: 2. The CDR3 runs to 11 residues. The germline CDR1 and CDR2 sequences are SQVTM and ANQGSEA. CDR3 bases: TGCAGCGTAGGGACAGGGCCTGAAGCTTTCTTT. Its translation is CSVGTGPEAFF.

The J gene is TRBJ1-1, the V gene TRBV5-1, with D hard to call. This CDR3 has 14 amino acids. V was trimmed by 5 bases and J by 1 base, leaving 12 bases between them. Germline V gene sequence: CDR1 SGHRS, CDR2 YFSETQ. The CDR3 sequence: CASRGSRQNTEAFF. The CDR3 nucleotides are TGCGCCAGCAGGGGTAGCAGGCAGAACACTGAAGCTTTCTTT.

The V call is TRBV5-1, the J call TRBJ2-1; TRBD1 agrees at 9 bases. The CDR3 is 16 residues long. Trimming cost V 1 base and J 4 bases; bases outside gene matches: 6. Germline V gene sequence: CDR1 SGHRS, CDR2 YFSETQ. The CDR3 DNA reads TGCGCCAGCAGCTTGACCGGGACAGGGCAGTACAATGAGCAGTTCTTC. Translation gives CASSLTGTGQYNEQFF. The whole variable domain, remainder taken from reference TRBV5-1 and TRBJ2-1, is KAGVTQTPRYLIKTRGQQVTLSCSPISGHRSVSWYQQTPGQGLQFLFEYFSETQRNKGNFPGRFSGRQFSNSRSEMNVSTLELGDSALYLCASSLTGTGQYNEQFFGPGTRLTVL.

The chain carries TRBV7-9 and TRBJ2-5, with 10 bases identical to TRBD2. The CDR3 length is 15 residues. J lost 4 bases, V lost 5 bases, and 7 bases had no gene match. Germline V gene sequence: CDR1 SEHNR, CDR2 FQNEAQ (reference sequence). This chain's CDR3 is CASSHRLAGGETQYF. DNA of the CDR3: TGTGCCAGCAGCCACCGGTTAGCGGGAGGAGAGACCCAGTACTTC.

The chain joins TRBV7-9 to TRBJ2-2; maybe TRBD1 (6 bases). The germline gives CDR1 SEHNR, CDR2 FQNEAQ (reference sequence). With 6 bases removed from V and 1 base from J, the gap between germline ends came to 15 bases. CDR3 length equals 16 residues. CDR3 protein: CASRNTGSGNTGELFF. The CDR3 DNA follows: TGTGCCAGCAGGAATACAGGGTCGGGGAACACCGGGGAGCTGTTTTTT. Based on the CDR3 plus reference TRBV7-9 and TRBJ2-2, the full variable domain is DTGVSQNPRHKITKRGQNVTFRCDPISEHNRLYWYRQTLGQGPEFLTYFQNEAQLEKSRLLSDRFSAERPKGSFSTLEIQRTEQGDSAMYLCASRNTGSGNTGELFFGEGSRLTVL.

This sequence joins TRBV5-1 and TRBJ1-2; D is possibly TRBD1 (5 bases). The CDR3 covers 14 residues. CDR1 and CDR2 (germline): SGHRS, YFSETQ. Between the trimmed V and J ends, which lost 5 bases and 4 bases, there was a span of 15 bases. This CDR3 is CASSFEGTVYGYTF. CDR3 nucleotides: TGCGCCAGCAGTTTCGAAGGGACGGTCTATGGCTACACCTTC. The entire variable domain, with the rest obtained from reference TRBV5-1 and TRBJ1-2, is as follows: KAGVTQTPRYLIKTRGQQVTLSCSPISGHRSVSWYQQTPGQGLQFLFEYFSETQRNKGNFPGRFSGRQFSNSRSEMNVSTLELGDSALYLCASSFEGTVYGYTFGSGTRLTVV.

The sample holds many counts of this clonotype. The chain couples TRBV28 to TRBJ2-7, with 8 nucleotides matching TRBD2. Losses at the gene ends were 6 bases for V and 0 bases for J; bases not matched to a gene: 7. This CDR3 has 15 amino acids. Germline values: CDR1 MDHEN, CDR2 SYDVKM. CDR3 coding DNA: TGTGCCAGCAGCCAGCGGCTAGCGGGCTCCTACGAGCAGTACTTC. Translating gives CASSQRLAGSYEQYF.

This chain joins TRBV5-7 and TRBJ2-5; D is perhaps TRBD1 or TRBD2 (5 bases each). TRBV5-7 is flagged as an ORF with uncertain function. V was trimmed by 2 bases and J by 3 bases, leaving 11 bases between them. The CDR3 consists of 14 residues. This CDR3 reads CASSFPGREETQYF. The CDR3 bases are TGTGCCAGCAGCTTTCCGGGGCGGGAAGAGACCCAGTACTTC.

There are a few counts of this clonotype. V usage is TRBV10-3 and J usage is TRBJ2-1; D is undetermined. Trimming cost V 2 bases and J 4 bases, with 9 bases left between them. This CDR3 is built from 14 residues. Germline assignment: CDR1 ENHRY and CDR2 SYGVKD. DNA of the CDR3: TGTGCCATCAGTGAGGAGGTGGGGTACAATGAGCAGTTCTTC. This sequence encodes CAISEEVGYNEQFF.

This clonotype was counted a few times. V is TRBV6-1 and J is TRBJ2-3; D remains unclear. Trimming took 6 bases from V and 3 from J, leaving 10 bases between them. From germline, CDR1 is MNHNS and CDR2 SASEGT. The CDR3 runs 13 residues. The CDR3 coding sequence is TGTGCCAGCAGCCAGACAATGACAGATACGCAGTATTTT. This encodes CASSQTMTDTQYF.

This clonotype was seen more than once but under ten times. Written as DNA, the CDR3 is TGTGCCAGCAGCTCCAGCCGGATGGGAGGCCTCGAGCAGTACTTC. As protein: CASSSSRMGGLEQYF. The chain combines TRBV7-9 with TRBJ2-7; D is perhaps TRBD2 (6 bases). Germline assignment: CDR1 SEHNR and CDR2 FQNEAQ (reference sequence). This CDR3 spans 15 amino acids. Trimming cost V 4 bases and J 6 bases, with 19 bases left between them.

This clonotype was observed many times. The rearrangement uses TRBV6-5 and TRBJ2-3; 7 nucleotides match TRBD2. V lost 2 bases, J lost 1 base, and 9 bases stayed unmatched. CDR3 length equals 17 residues. Per germline, CDR1 MNHEY and CDR2 SVGAGI. In nucleotides, the CDR3 is TGTGCCAGCAGTTACGAACTGCCAGGGAGGGGCACAGATACGCAGTATTTT. Translation: CASSYELPGRGTDTQYF.

The rearrangement uses TRBV4-3 and TRBJ2-1; D call uncertain. The CDR3 has 17 residues. The V gene's germline CDR1 is LGHNA and CDR2 YSLEER. V lost 3 bases and J lost 5, with 20 bases in between. The CDR3 sequence: CASSQDAGPVPNNEQFF. The CDR3 DNA follows: TGCGCCAGCAGCCAGGACGCCGGGCCAGTGCCGAACAATGAGCAGTTCTTC.

The rearrangement links TRBV4-1 to TRBJ1-1; the D gene is possibly TRBD1 (6 bases). Trimming removed 3 bases at V and 3 bases at J, with 11 bases between. Looked up from germline, CDR1 is MGHRA and CDR2 is YSYEKL. The CDR3 has 14 amino acids. CDR3 loop: CASSHRTVDTEAFF. CDR3 nucleotide sequence: TGCGCCAGCAGCCACCGGACAGTGGACACTGAAGCTTTCTTT.

The chain uses TRBV29-1 and TRBJ2-4, with 7 nucleotides matching TRBD2. The CDR3 extends over 12 amino acids. CDR1 and CDR2 (germline): SQVTM, ANQGSEA. Germline trimming cut 5 bases from V and 9 bases from J; bases unmatched to any gene: 7. This CDR3 is CSVWEGRGIQYF. The CDR3 DNA is TGCAGCGTTTGGGAGGGGAGGGGCATTCAGTACTTC.

This clonotype was observed a handful of times. The rearrangement joins TRBV12-3 or TRBV12-4 to TRBJ2-5; D unresolved. The CDR3 loop spans 15 amino acids. Trimming took off 6 bases at V and 4 bases at J, with 18 bases between the two ends. CDR3 amino acids: CASSSDRSDRETQYF. DNA for the CDR3: TGTGCCAGCAGCTCAGACCGGAGTGATAGAGAGACCCAGTACTTC.

V and J are TRBV10-2 and TRBJ1-6; 11 bases are shared with TRBD1. The V segment lost 6 bases and the J segment 9 bases; nucleotides outside the gene matches: 10. The CDR3 is 16 residues long. CDR1 is WSHSY and CDR2 is SAAADI in the germline V gene. CDR3: CASRPPGQGASSPLHF. The CDR3, as DNA: TGCGCCAGCAGACCACCCGGACAGGGGGCCAGTTCACCCCTCCACTTT.

This clonotype was picked up many times. The V gene is TRBV7-9, the J gene TRBJ1-4; tentative D call: TRBD1 (6 bases). CDR3 length: 16 residues. CDR1 and CDR2 from the germline V gene are SEHNR and FQNEAQ (reference sequence). V gave up 5 bases and J gave up 5 bases, with 18 bases separating them. CDR3 sequence: CASSPMGGRANEKLFF. In nucleotides, the CDR3 is TGTGCCAGCAGCCCTATGGGGGGCAGAGCCAATGAAAAACTGTTTTTT.

The J gene is TRBJ2-3, the V gene TRBV9; no definite D call. Germline-derived CDR1 and CDR2 are SGDLS and YYNGEE. V was cut by 0 bases and J by 11 bases, with 16 bases left in between. The CDR3 has 14 residues. The CDR3 loop reads CASSVEGRVEGQYF. CDR3 nucleotide sequence: TGTGCCAGCAGCGTAGAAGGAAGAGTTGAAGGGCAGTATTTT.